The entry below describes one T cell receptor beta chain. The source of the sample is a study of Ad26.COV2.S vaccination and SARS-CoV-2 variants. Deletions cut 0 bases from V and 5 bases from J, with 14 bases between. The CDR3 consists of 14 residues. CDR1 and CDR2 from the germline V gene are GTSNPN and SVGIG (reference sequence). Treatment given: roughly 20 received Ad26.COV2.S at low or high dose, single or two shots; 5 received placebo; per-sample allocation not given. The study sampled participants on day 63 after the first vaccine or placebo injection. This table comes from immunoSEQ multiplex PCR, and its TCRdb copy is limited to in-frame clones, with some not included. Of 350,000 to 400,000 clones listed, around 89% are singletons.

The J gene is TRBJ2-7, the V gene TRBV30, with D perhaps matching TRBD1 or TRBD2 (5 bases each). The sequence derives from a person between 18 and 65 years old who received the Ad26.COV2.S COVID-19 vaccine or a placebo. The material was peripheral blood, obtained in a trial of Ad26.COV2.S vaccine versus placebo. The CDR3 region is CAWSVLGRRHEQYF. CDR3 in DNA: TGTGCCTGGAGTGTATTGGGACGACGGCACGAGCAGTACTTC.